The 9 T cell receptor beta chains reported below all come from one sample, sequenced in a study of blood T cell repertoires in COVID-19. The table came from immunoSEQ multiplex PCR; TCRdb's copy has only in-frame clones and leaves some out. The repertoire consists of 150,000 to 170,000 clones, with around 84% occurring once and the leading ten covering more than 5.5%. Input material: PBMCs or T cells enriched from blood (not recorded which). These receptors all stem from a man aged 50 or older who had recovered from COVID-19.

CDR3 amino acids: CASSEGQGTKEKLFF. The CDR3 nucleotides are TGTGCCAGCAGTGAAGGACAGGGAACAAAGGAAAAACTGTTTTTT. The chain couples TRBV6-1 to TRBJ1-4; 7 nucleotides match TRBD1. CDR1 MNHNS and CDR2 SASEGT come from the germline V gene. CDR3 length: 15 amino acids. V shed 1 base, J shed 8 bases, and the junction held 7 bases outside the gene matches.

The chain links TRBV11-1 to TRBJ2-5; the D is unclear. V was shortened by 8 bases and J by 2 bases, with 12 bases between the two germline ends. Germline loops: CDR1 SGHAT, CDR2 FQDESV (reference sequence). The CDR3 consists of 13 residues. CDR3 sequence: CASSGPLQETQYF. CDR3 nucleotides: TGTGCCAGCTCTGGGCCCCTACAAGAGACCCAGTACTTC.

This chain connects TRBV13 to TRBJ2-5; 12 bases map to TRBD2. The V gene's germline CDR1 is PRHDT and CDR2 FYEKMQ (reference sequence). With V trimmed by 3 bases and J by 3 bases, 2 bases remained unmatched. The CDR3 is 15 residues long. The CDR3 region has the DNA TGTGCCAGCAGCTTGCTAGCGGGGGGGGAAGAGACCCAGTACTTC. It translates to CASSLLAGGEETQYF.

This clone turned up a few times. The chain carries TRBV2 and TRBJ1-2, with 7 nucleotides matching TRBD1. CDR1 SNHLY and CDR2 FYNNEI come from the germline V gene. Trimming took 8 bases from V and 4 from J; bases not matched to a gene: 1. The CDR3 contains 11 residues. CDR3 protein: CASGTVYGYTF. The CDR3 DNA is TGTGCCAGCGGGACAGTCTATGGCTACACCTTC.

The J gene is TRBJ1-2, the V gene TRBV3-1 (or the pseudogene TRBV3-2); TRBD1 matches at 8 bases. Losses at the gene ends were 5 bases for V and 3 bases for J; bases not matched to a gene: 2. Looked up from germline, CDR1 is LGHDT and CDR2 is YNNKEL (reference sequence). CDR3 length equals 13 residues. CDR3 protein: CASSTGGYYGYTF. CDR3 coding DNA: TGTGCCAGCAGCACAGGGGGTTACTATGGCTACACCTTC.

This clone appeared a single time. J is TRBJ2-1 and V is TRBV7-2; D gene uncertain. There are 14 residues in the CDR3. The germline V and J ends were trimmed by 5 bases and 7 bases, with 15 bases remaining between them. Germline values: CDR1 SGHTA, CDR2 FQGNSA. The CDR3 coding sequence is TGTGCCAGCAGCGCCGACTCCCCTAGGAATGAGCAGTTCTTC. Its translation: CASSADSPRNEQFF.

The chain is built from TRBV6-5 and TRBJ1-2, with D unresolved. Germline lookup yields CDR1 MNHEY and CDR2 SVGAGI. V was shortened by 2 bases and J by 5 bases, with 6 bases between the two germline ends. The CDR3 spans 12 residues. CDR3 in DNA: TGTGCCAGCAGTTACGGAGAGTATGGCTACACCTTC. This translates into CASSYGEYGYTF.

This chain links TRBV5-6 with TRBJ1-2; 8 positions agree with TRBD1. The CDR3 is 14 residues long. Looked up from germline, CDR1 is SGHDT and CDR2 is YYEEEE. V shed 6 bases, J shed 8 bases, and the junction held 12 bases outside the gene matches. CDR3 bases: TGTGCCAGCATTGACAGGGGAATCAGTGACGGCTACACCTTC. Translating gives CASIDRGISDGYTF.

The V gene is TRBV27, the J gene TRBJ1-6; D is possibly TRBD1 (6 bases). The V gene's germline CDR1 is MNHEY and CDR2 SMNVEV (reference sequence). This CDR3 comprises 14 residues. Trimming left V 4 bases short and J 5 bases short, with 9 bases between. CDR3: CASSSGTNNSPLHF. The DNA of the CDR3 is TGTGCCAGCAGTTCCGGGACAAATAATTCACCCCTCCACTTT.